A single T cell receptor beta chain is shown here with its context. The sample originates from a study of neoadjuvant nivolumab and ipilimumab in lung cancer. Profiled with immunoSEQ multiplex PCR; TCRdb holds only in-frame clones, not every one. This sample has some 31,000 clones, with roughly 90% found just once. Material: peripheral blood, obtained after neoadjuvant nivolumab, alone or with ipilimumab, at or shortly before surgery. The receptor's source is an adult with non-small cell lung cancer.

The CDR3 nucleotides are TGTGCCAGCAGCTTACCACACTACAGGGGGCGAGTCGAGAACACTGAAGCTTTCTTT. Amino acid sequence: CASSLPHYRGRVENTEAFF. This chain connects TRBV7-7 to TRBJ1-1, with TRBD1 matching over 9 bases. CDR3 length: 19 residues. Germline CDR1 reads SSHAT; CDR2 reads FNYEAQ (reference sequence). V dropped 2 bases and J dropped 1; count of bases not matched to a gene: 14.